This T cell receptor beta chain stems from a study of post-analysis software for immune sequencing data. Note on this clonotype: Antigen: not known.

Findings of the study overall: Multiple sclerosis was associated with a significant reduction in normalized Chao1 diversity relative to controls. In patients, about five TRBV segments were more frequent than in controls, with TRBV5-6, TRBV5-1 and TRBV20-1 among them.

Each TCR beta cDNA library carried unique molecular identifiers. Starting from about 0.98 to 11 million T cells, the study yielded 460,000 or so cDNA molecules. TCRdb fed the PCR reads into MiXCR, producing one record per CDR3 protein. Of about 540,000 distinct CDR3 sequences in the sample, less than 40% were seen once. Germline assignment: CDR1 SGHVS and CDR2 FQNEAQ. This CDR3 has 15 amino acids. The V gene lost 5 bases and the J gene lost 0 bases, with 13 bases spanning the gap. The sample was blood. The sequence was obtained from a girl younger than 18 with multiple sclerosis. This rearrangement joins TRBV7-8 to TRBJ1-1; D might be TRBD1 (5 bases). The CDR3 reads CASSLNPGVNTEAFF. The CDR3 nucleotides read TGTGCCAGCAGCCTTAATCCGGGGGTGAACACTGAAGCTTTCTTT. Looking up the rest from reference TRBV7-8 and TRBJ1-1 gives the full variable domain: GAGVSQSPRYKVAKRGQDVALRCDPISGHVSLFWYQQALGQGPEFLTYFQNEAQLDKSGLPSDRFFAERPEGSVSTLKIQRTQQEDSAVYLCASSLNPGVNTEAFFGQGTRLTVV.